A single sample gave rise to the 27 T cell receptor beta chains below, sequenced in a study of CD8+ T cells in alopecia areata. Extraction and reverse transcription of RNA yielded cDNA as the sequencing template. This table comes from immunoSEQ multiplex PCR, and its TCRdb copy is limited to in-frame clones, with some not included. This sample carries about 150,000 clones, roughly 65% of them seen once, and the ten largest clones take 0.75% to 0.95%. The treatment: oral pan-JAK inhibitor, 5-10 mg twice daily. The sequencing here drew on CD4+ T cells sorted from blood, taken at week 4, from a patient treated with tofacitinib. Source of these receptors: a human donor with alopecia areata.

This clone was observed a handful of times. This chain uses TRBV11-1 with TRBJ2-1; possible D gene TRBD2, 6 bases. V was cut by 5 bases and J by 7 bases, with 24 bases left in between. The CDR3 has 17 residues. Per the germline V gene, CDR1 is SGHAT and CDR2 is FQDESV (reference sequence). The CDR3 sequence is CASSRARGARRGNEQFF. CDR3 in DNA: TGTGCCAGCAGCCGAGCTCGGGGAGCCCGGCGGGGAAATGAGCAGTTCTTC.

A word on this clone: Different DNA sequences within this sample yield the same CDR3. The V gene is TRBV29-1, the J gene TRBJ2-5; possibly TRBD1 for D (6 bases). This CDR3 region has 12 residues. V lost 7 bases and J lost 1, with 10 bases in between. Germline CDR1 reads SQVTM; CDR2 reads ANQGSEA. The CDR3 sequence is CSARTAQETQYF. CDR3 DNA sequence: TGCAGCGCCCGGACAGCCCAAGAGACCCAGTACTTC.

This clone has only a few counts. V is TRBV4-2 and J is TRBJ2-7; 8 positions agree with TRBD1. The CDR3 consists of 14 residues. The ends lost 4 bases at V and 9 bases at J; junction bases unmatched: 11. Germline assignment: CDR1 LGHNA and CDR2 YNFKEQ. The CDR3 nucleotides read TGTGCCAGCAGCCCGGGACAGGCCGGCCTAGGGCAGTACTTC. Translated, it gives CASSPGQAGLGQYF.

A few counts support this clone. V gene TRBV9 combines with J gene TRBJ2-3; no definite D call. V was cut by 4 bases and J by 2 bases, with 20 bases left in between. The CDR3 sequence is 17 residues long. From germline, CDR1 is SGDLS and CDR2 YYNGEE. The CDR3 loop is CASSPPEETANTDTQYF. CDR3 DNA: TGTGCCAGCAGCCCCCCCGAGGAAACAGCAAACACAGATACGCAGTATTTT.

V usage is TRBV30 and J usage is TRBJ1-5; 9 bases map to TRBD1. The germline V gene encodes CDR1 GTSNPN and CDR2 SVGIG (reference sequence). The trim removed 3 bases at V and 4 bases at J, leaving 10 bases unmatched. There are 16 residues in the CDR3. The CDR3 region has the DNA TGTGCCTGGAGCGATCAAGGGACAGGGACAAATCAGCCCCAGCATTTT. Translating it yields CAWSDQGTGTNQPQHF.

The genes are TRBV30 and TRBJ1-1; maybe TRBD1 (5 bases). This CDR3 is 11 amino acids long. Per germline, CDR1 GTSNPN and CDR2 SVGIG (reference sequence). The V and J ends lost 0 bases and 8 bases respectively, with 7 bases between them. The CDR3 spells CAWSVGGEAFF. The CDR3 DNA reads TGTGCCTGGAGTGTCGGGGGAGAAGCTTTCTTT.

This clone is a singleton in its sample. The gene calls are TRBV30 and TRBJ2-3; 7 bases are shared with TRBD2. V gave up 0 bases and J gave up 3 bases; unmatched junction bases: 6. Germline V gene sequence: CDR1 GTSNPN, CDR2 SVGIG (reference sequence). This CDR3 contains 15 residues. In nucleotides, the CDR3 is TGTGCCTGGAGTGTACTGCGGGGGACTACAGATACGCAGTATTTT. This translates into CAWSVLRGTTDTQYF.

This clone appeared a single time. This chain connects TRBV2 to TRBJ1-2, with TRBD1 identical over 7 bases. The V gene's germline CDR1 is SNHLY and CDR2 FYNNEI. The CDR3 is 13 amino acids. J was trimmed by 4 bases and V by 9 bases; bases with no gene match: 8. CDR3 in amino acids: CASHRGTVYGYTF. Here the CDR3 DNA reads TGTGCCAGTCACCGCGGGACAGTCTATGGCTACACCTTC.

The V gene is TRBV29-1, the J gene TRBJ2-7, with 10 bases fitting TRBD1. V gave up 6 bases and J gave up 3 bases; unmatched junction bases: 5. CDR1 is SQVTM and CDR2 is ANQGSEA in the germline V gene. The CDR3 is 13 residues long. The CDR3 nucleotides are TGCAGCGTGTGGACAGGGGGGAACTACGAGCAGTACTTC. This gives the protein CSVWTGGNYEQYF.

The rearrangement uses TRBV29-1 and TRBJ2-7; 9 nucleotides match TRBD1. V lost 1 base and J lost 0; bases outside the gene matches: 4. The CDR3 is 15 amino acids. Germline CDR1 and CDR2: SQVTM and ANQGSEA. CDR3 residues: CSVEGTGASSYEQYF. CDR3 bases: TGCAGCGTTGAAGGGACAGGGGCTTCCTCCTACGAGCAGTACTTC.

This clone was found a few times. The gene calls are TRBV29-1 and TRBJ2-1, with a possible D match to TRBD1 (5 bases). V lost 4 bases to trimming and J lost 4 bases, with 17 bases between them. The length of the CDR3 is 15 residues. CDR1 SQVTM and CDR2 ANQGSEA come from the germline V gene. As DNA, the CDR3 is TGCAGCGTTGGTGCTCGCAGGGCCACGTACAATGAGCAGTTCTTC. Translation gives CSVGARRATYNEQFF.

J is TRBJ1-5 and V is TRBV4-3; TRBD1 matches at 9 bases. V trimming: 4 bases; J trimming: 0 bases; junction bases outside the gene matches: 7. The CDR3 length is 17 residues. Germline V gene lookup returns CDR1 LGHNA and CDR2 YSLEER. The CDR3 nucleotides are TGCGCCAGCAGCCCCTGGGACAGGGCCAATAGCAATCAGCCCCAGCATTTT. It specifies CASSPWDRANSNQPQHF.

CDR3 nucleotide sequence: TGCAGCGTCCTCGGGGTCCTCAGTTCTGGGGCCAACGTCCTGACTTTC. Encoded protein: CSVLGVLSSGANVLTF. The chain uses TRBV29-1 and TRBJ2-6, with a possible D match to TRBD2 (5 bases). This CDR3 comprises 16 residues. Germline loops: CDR1 SQVTM, CDR2 ANQGSEA. Trimming took 6 bases from V and 1 from J, leaving 16 bases between them.

Only a few counts were recorded for this clone. The chain combines TRBV5-1 with TRBJ2-5; 9 nucleotides agree with TRBD1. Looked up from germline, CDR1 is SGHRS and CDR2 is YFSETQ. The ends lost 4 bases at V and 6 bases at J; junction bases unmatched: 7. CDR3 size: 14 residues. The CDR3 bases are TGCGCCAGCAGCAGCAGGACAGGGGAAAAGACCCAGTACTTC. This gives the protein CASSSRTGEKTQYF.

Only one count was recorded for this clone. The chain links TRBV7-9 to TRBJ1-5; 10 bases map to TRBD1. Germline-derived CDR1 and CDR2 are SEHNR and FQNEAQ (reference sequence). The V segment lost 5 bases and the J segment 5 bases; nucleotides outside the gene matches: 3. The CDR3 totals 14 residues. The CDR3 region is CASSPGTGDQPQHF. The CDR3 bases are TGTGCCAGCAGCCCCGGGACAGGGGATCAGCCCCAGCATTTT.

The chain joins TRBV30 to TRBJ2-2; the D gene is possibly TRBD2 (6 bases). The CDR3 is made up of 13 amino acids. Germline V lookup: CDR1 GTSNPN, CDR2 SVGIG (reference sequence). V lost 3 bases, J lost 4 bases, and 9 bases lay in between. The CDR3 region has the DNA TGTGCCTGGAGCGCGGGGATCACCGGGGAGCTGTTTTTT. Amino acids: CAWSAGITGELFF.

This clone was found a few times. Sequence at one end of the junction differs from germline and may be a read error. The chain carries TRBV25-1 and TRBJ2-5, with D maybe TRBD1 (5 bases). The CDR3 loop spans 16 amino acids. In germline, CDR1 is MGHDK, CDR2 SYGVNS. The CDR3 DNA reads TGTGCCAGCAGTGTTTCAGGGTACCGGCCGCAAGGGACCCAGTACTTC. The encoded protein is CASSVSGYRPQGTQYF.

This chain links TRBV2 with TRBJ2-6; 11 positions match TRBD1. Germline lookup yields CDR1 SNHLY and CDR2 FYNNEI. J was trimmed by 0 bases and V by 6 bases; bases with no gene match: 10. The CDR3 runs 19 residues. The chain's CDR3 is CASSTQPGQGVSGANVLTF. CDR3 sequence (DNA): TGTGCCAGCAGCACCCAACCGGGACAGGGGGTCTCTGGGGCCAACGTCCTGACTTTC.

The genes are TRBV7-9 and TRBJ2-5; 9 nucleotides line up with TRBD1. This CDR3 has 17 amino acids. Losses at the gene ends were 5 bases for V and 5 bases for J; bases not matched to a gene: 15. In germline, CDR1 is SEHNR, CDR2 FQNEAQ (reference sequence). CDR3 coding DNA: TGTGCCAGCAGCACTTGGGACAGGGTGCGGGGAATGGAGACCCAGTACTTC. Amino acid sequence: CASSTWDRVRGMETQYF. Looking up the rest from reference TRBV7-9 and TRBJ2-5 gives the full variable domain: DTGVSQNPRHKITKRGQNVTFRCDPISEHNRLYWYRQTLGQGPEFLTYFQNEAQLEKSRLLSDRFSAERPKGSFSTLEIQRTEQGDSAMYLCASSTWDRVRGMETQYFGPGTRLLVL.

This chain uses TRBV7-2 with TRBJ2-2; 7 bases are a match to TRBD1. The CDR3 has 15 residues. Trimming removed 3 bases from V and 4 bases from J; junction bases left unmatched: 5. Germline loops: CDR1 SGHTA, CDR2 FQGNSA. CDR3 nucleotides: TGTGCCAGCAGCTTGGCGACAGGGAGCACCGGGGAGCTGTTTTTT. This translates into CASSLATGSTGELFF.

This clone was counted once. The chain is built from TRBV9 and TRBJ2-1; D gene uncertain. The V gene lost 4 bases and the J gene lost 6 bases, with 14 bases spanning the gap. The CDR3 consists of 14 residues. The germline V gene has CDR1 SGDLS and CDR2 YYNGEE. Here the CDR3 DNA reads TGTGCCAGCAGCCTATCCTGGGCCCGCAATGAGCAGTTCTTC. Residues: CASSLSWARNEQFF.

V is TRBV29-1 and J is TRBJ2-6; no clear D. Between the trimmed V and J ends, which lost 5 bases and 1 base, there was a span of 3 bases. Per germline, CDR1 SQVTM and CDR2 ANQGSEA. The CDR3 is 12 residues long. CDR3 residues: CSVMSGANVLTF. CDR3 in DNA: TGCAGCGTTATGTCTGGGGCCAACGTCCTGACTTTC.

As DNA, the CDR3 is TGTGCCAGCAGCCTGCACAGGGATGGCTACACCTTC. It encodes CASSLHRDGYTF. The chain couples TRBV7-2 to TRBJ1-2; D is possibly TRBD1 (6 bases). V lost 5 bases and J lost 6, with 10 bases in between. The V gene's germline CDR1 is SGHTA and CDR2 FQGNSA. CDR3 length: 12 residues.

This clone has a single count. This rearrangement joins TRBV29-1 to TRBJ2-5; 9 bases fit TRBD2. With 6 bases clipped from V and 5 bases from J, the junction kept 1 base outside the gene matches. CDR1 and CDR2 from the germline V gene are SQVTM and ANQGSEA. The CDR3 sequence is 11 residues long. CDR3 sequence: CSVGTSETQYF. As DNA, the CDR3 is TGCAGCGTGGGGACTAGCGAGACCCAGTACTTC.

This chain uses TRBV30 with TRBJ1-5, with D unclear. Germline CDR1 reads GTSNPN; CDR2 reads SVGIG (reference sequence). The V end lost 0 bases, the J end lost 3 bases, and 9 bases lay between the germline ends. CDR3 size: 14 residues. CDR3 sequence reads: CAWSVGSPNQPQHF. In DNA form, the CDR3 reads TGTGCCTGGAGTGTTGGCAGCCCCAATCAGCCCCAGCATTTT.

With regard to this clone: One junction end does not reproduce the germline sequence, and a read error may be involved. The rearrangement joins TRBV5-4 to TRBJ2-1; D is unclear. CDR1 and CDR2 from the germline V gene are SGHNT and YYREEE (reference sequence). The CDR3 runs to 12 residues. CDR3 protein: CACSHTGNEQFF. The CDR3, as DNA: TGTGCCTGCAGCCACACCGGCAATGAGCAGTTCTTC.

This chain joins TRBV30 and TRBJ1-5, with no clear D. Per germline, CDR1 GTSNPN and CDR2 SVGIG (reference sequence). V lost 0 bases, J lost 4 bases, and 10 bases lay in between. The CDR3 is 14 residues long. In nucleotides, the CDR3 is TGTGCCTGGAGTGTAAGGAATCGAAATCAGCCCCAGCATTTT. Its protein is CAWSVRNRNQPQHF.